This T cell receptor (beta chain) stems from a study of blood T cell repertoires in COVID-19. Per the original data handling: Amplification of reference gene primers was used by the study to estimate nucleated cell counts. The assay was immunoSEQ multiplex PCR, and TCRdb's table has in-frame clones only and misses some. Clone size and V and J calls were adopted from that table, with D and trimming inferred from the DNA. The repertoire consists of over 150,000 clones, with around 83% occurring once and the leading ten covering over 25%. The germline CDR1 and CDR2 sequences are SEHNR and FQNEAQ (reference sequence). The CDR3 sequence is 15 residues long. Trimming took 6 bases from V and 2 from J, leaving 16 bases between them.

This chain uses TRBV7-9 with TRBJ1-1, with D tentatively TRBD1 (6 bases). The sequenced sample was peripheral blood. This TCR came from a woman aged 55-69 years with acute or convalescent COVID-19. Here the CDR3 reads CASRSQGTSNTEAFF. CDR3 in DNA: TGTGCCAGCAGATCCCAGGGGACCTCAAACACTGAAGCTTTCTTT.